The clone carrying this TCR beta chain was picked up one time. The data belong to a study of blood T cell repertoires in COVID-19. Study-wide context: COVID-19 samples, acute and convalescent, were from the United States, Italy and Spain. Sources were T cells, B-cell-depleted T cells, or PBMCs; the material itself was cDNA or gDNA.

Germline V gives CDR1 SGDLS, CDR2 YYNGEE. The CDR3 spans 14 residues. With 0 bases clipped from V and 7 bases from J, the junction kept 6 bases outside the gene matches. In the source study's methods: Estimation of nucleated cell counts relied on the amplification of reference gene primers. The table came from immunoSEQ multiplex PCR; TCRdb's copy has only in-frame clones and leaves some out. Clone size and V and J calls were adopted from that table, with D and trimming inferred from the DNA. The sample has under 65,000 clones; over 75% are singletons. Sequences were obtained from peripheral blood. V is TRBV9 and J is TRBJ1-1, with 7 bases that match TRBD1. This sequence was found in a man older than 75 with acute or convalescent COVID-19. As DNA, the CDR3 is TGTGCCAGCAGCGTAGAGGTCAGGGGGGATGAAGCTTTCTTT. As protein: CASSVEVRGDEAFF.